These 16 T cell receptor beta chains were sequenced from one sample in a study of T cell responses to AZD1222 COVID-19 vaccine. TCRdb's copy holds only in-frame clones and misses some; the assay was immunoSEQ multiplex PCR. The sample yields tens of thousands of clones, around 84% seen once. This sample comprised peripheral blood, obtained 28 days after the second AZD1222 dose. These receptors all stem from an adult who received the AZD1222 COVID-19 vaccine.

The V call is TRBV29-1, the J call TRBJ2-7; 11 bases agree with TRBD2. V was pared by 2 bases and J by 9 bases, with 9 bases of the junction left unmatched. The length of the CDR3 is 14 residues. Germline V gene sequence: CDR1 SQVTM, CDR2 ANQGSEA. The CDR3 coding sequence is TGCAGCGTTGAACCGGGACTAGCGGCCGGTAGGCAGTACTTC. As protein: CSVEPGLAAGRQYF.

The sample holds one count of this clone. V is TRBV29-1 and J is TRBJ1-2, with unresolved D. The CDR3 has 11 residues. V lost 4 bases to trimming and J lost 0 bases, with 3 bases between them. Germline V CDR1 and CDR2: SQVTM, ANQGSEA. Here the CDR3 DNA reads TGCAGCGTTGTACCTAACTATGGCTACACCTTC. Encoded protein: CSVVPNYGYTF.

The chain combines TRBV7-6 with TRBJ1-2; D unclear. Germline V lookup: CDR1 SGHVS, CDR2 FNYEAQ. The CDR3 length is 15 residues. Trimming left V 6 bases short and J 2 bases short, with 16 bases between. CDR3: CASSLSPDTNYGYTF. CDR3 coding DNA: TGTGCCAGCAGTCTATCTCCTGACACCAACTATGGCTACACCTTC.

The chain employs TRBV24-1 and TRBJ2-1; no clear D. The germline CDR1 and CDR2 sequences are KGHDR and SFDVKD. CDR3 length: 13 residues. Trimming cost V 4 bases and J 4 bases, with 7 bases left between them. CDR3 sequence (DNA): TGTGCCACCAGTGACCCCGGGTACAATGAGCAGTTCTTC. Protein sequence: CATSDPGYNEQFF.

The DNA of the CDR3 is TGTGCCAGCAGCTTGTCGCTAGTGTACACCGGGGAGCTGTTTTTT. Encoded protein: CASSLSLVYTGELFF. The genes are TRBV5-4 and TRBJ2-2; D unclear. CDR1 SGHNT and CDR2 YYREEE come from the germline V gene (reference sequence). The CDR3 consists of 15 residues. V gave up 1 base and J gave up 3 bases, with 10 bases separating them.

The J gene is TRBJ1-5, the V gene TRBV7-2; D gene uncertain. Germline lookup yields CDR1 SGHTA and CDR2 FQGNSA. With 5 bases removed from V and 4 bases from J, the gap between germline ends came to 15 bases. CDR3 length: 15 residues. CDR3 bases: TGTGCCAGCAGCCAATCTATGACAATTAATCAGCCCCAGCATTTT. Translated, it gives CASSQSMTINQPQHF.

The sample holds one count of this clone. The V gene is TRBV2, the J gene TRBJ2-6; possibly TRBD1 for D (6 bases). V was cut by 10 bases and J by 3 bases, with 25 bases left in between. The CDR3 runs to 18 residues. Germline V gene data show CDR1 as SNHLY and CDR2 as FYNNEI. The DNA for the CDR3 is TGTGCCACCTACCCCCCGGGACACTCGGGTGGTGGGGCCAACGTCCTGACTTTC. Translating gives CATYPPGHSGGGANVLTF.

The V gene is TRBV28, the J gene TRBJ1-1, with D possibly TRBD1 on 5 matching bases. The germline V and J ends were trimmed by 2 bases and 5 bases, with 12 bases remaining between them. The length of the CDR3 is 14 residues. Germline V gene lookup returns CDR1 MDHEN and CDR2 SYDVKM. For the CDR3, the DNA is TGTGCCAGCAGTTTAACGGGGGGTGGGACTGAAGCTTTCTTT. It yields the protein CASSLTGGGTEAFF.

This clone occurred once. V usage is TRBV28 and J usage is TRBJ1-6; tentative D call: TRBD1 (5 bases). The CDR3 is 14 amino acids. Germline V gives CDR1 MDHEN, CDR2 SYDVKM. V lost 8 bases to trimming and J lost 7 bases, with 15 bases between them. As DNA, the CDR3 is TGTGCCAGCGGGGGTTTTCTCGACAATTCACCCCTCCACTTT. Protein: CASGGFLDNSPLHF. Looking up the rest from reference TRBV28 and TRBJ1-6 gives the full variable domain: DVKVTQSSRYLVKRTGEKVFLECVQDMDHENMFWYRQDPGLGLRLIYFSYDVKMKEKGDIPEGYSVSREKKERFSLILESASTNQTSMYLCASGGFLDNSPLHFGNGTRLTVT.

The rearrangement links TRBV5-4 to TRBJ2-5; tentatively, D is TRBD1 or TRBD2 (6 bases each). Trimming removed 4 bases at V and 7 bases at J, with 20 bases between. This CDR3 spans 15 amino acids. Germline V CDR1 and CDR2: SGHNT, YYREEE (reference sequence). The chain's CDR3 is CASSLPGTLGGTQYF. The CDR3 nucleotides read TGTGCCAGCAGCCTACCCGGGACACTCGGGGGGACCCAGTACTTC.

This clone has a single count. The chain is built from TRBV5-1 and TRBJ1-5; maybe TRBD1 (6 bases). Trimming shortened V by 4 bases and J by 3 bases, and 14 bases separated the two germline ends. Germline V CDR1 and CDR2: SGHRS, YFSETQ. The CDR3 sequence is 15 residues long. The CDR3 DNA is TGCGCCAGCAGCCCAGACGGACAGTTCAATCAGCCCCAGCATTTT. Its protein product is CASSPDGQFNQPQHF.

The rearrangement uses TRBV12-3 or TRBV12-4 and TRBJ1-2; TRBD1 aligns across 8 bases. Trimming cost V 6 bases and J 5 bases; bases outside gene matches: 5. CDR3 length: 13 amino acids. CDR3: CASSPQGGYGYTF. In DNA, the CDR3 is TGTGCCAGCAGCCCACAGGGGGGGTATGGCTACACCTTC.

The chain uses TRBV7-2 and TRBJ2-3, with 8 bases lining up with TRBD2. V lost 7 bases, J lost 5 bases, and 8 bases stayed unmatched. The CDR3 consists of 14 residues. Germline V lookup: CDR1 SGHTA, CDR2 FQGNSA. CDR3 amino acids: CASTLGGAIDTQYF. The CDR3 DNA follows: TGTGCCAGCACCCTCGGGGGGGCCATAGATACGCAGTATTTT. The complete variable domain, with remaining parts taken from reference TRBV7-2 and TRBJ2-3, reads GAGVSQSPSNKVTEKGKDVELRCDPISGHTALYWYRQSLGQGLEFLIYFQGNSAPDKSGLPSDRFSAERTGGSVSTLTIQRTQQEDSAVYLCASTLGGAIDTQYFGPGTRLTVL.

The rearrangement joins TRBV5-4 to TRBJ2-1; no clear D gene. CDR1 and CDR2 from the germline V gene are SGHNT and YYREEE (reference sequence). V lost 3 bases and J 5 bases, leaving 9 bases between the germline ends. The CDR3 length is 13 residues. CDR3 bases: TGTGCCAGCAGCTCGGGTTGGGACAATGAGCAGTTCTTC. Translation: CASSSGWDNEQFF.

This chain links TRBV30 with TRBJ1-5, with D hard to call. V lost 1 base, J lost 4 bases, and 5 bases lay in between. This CDR3 comprises 12 residues. Germline values: CDR1 GTSNPN, CDR2 SVGIG (reference sequence). This CDR3 is CAWSGLNQPQHF. The CDR3 bases are TGTGCCTGGAGTGGACTAAATCAGCCCCAGCATTTT.

V is TRBV29-1 and J is TRBJ2-1; D is ambiguous. CDR3 length: 13 residues. Looked up from germline, CDR1 is SQVTM and CDR2 is ANQGSEA. V was pared by 4 bases and J by 3 bases, with 10 bases between. CDR3 nucleotides: TGCAGCGTTGCCCTCCAGGTCTACAATGAGCAGTTCTTC. Amino acid sequence: CSVALQVYNEQFF.